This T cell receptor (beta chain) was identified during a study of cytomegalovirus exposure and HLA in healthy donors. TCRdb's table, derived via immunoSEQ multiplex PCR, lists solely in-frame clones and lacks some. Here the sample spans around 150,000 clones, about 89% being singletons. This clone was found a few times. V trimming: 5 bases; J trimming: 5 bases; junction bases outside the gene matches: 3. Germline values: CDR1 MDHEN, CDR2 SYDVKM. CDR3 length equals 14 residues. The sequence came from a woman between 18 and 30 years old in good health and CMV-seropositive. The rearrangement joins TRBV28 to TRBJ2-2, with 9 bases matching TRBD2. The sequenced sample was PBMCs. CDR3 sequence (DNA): TGTGCCAGCAGTCTTAGCGGGAGAACCGGGGAGCTGTTTTTT. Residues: CASSLSGRTGELFF. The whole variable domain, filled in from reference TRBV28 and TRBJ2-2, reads DVKVTQSSRYLVKRTGEKVFLECVQDMDHENMFWYRQDPGLGLRLIYFSYDVKMKEKGDIPEGYSVSREKKERFSLILESASTNQTSMYLCASSLSGRTGELFFGEGSRLTVL.